This TCR beta chain was identified in a study of T cell repertoires in cytomegalovirus infection. Study details: Well-studied HLA-B-restricted epitopes and recently identified HLA-C-restricted epitopes of CMV were both used in the study. Public TCR beta signatures marked donors with CMV infection and the matching HLA.

TCRdb called the reads again in MiXCR, with one record for every CDR3 protein. The sample lists 750,000 to 950,000 distinct CDR3 sequences; about 28% were seen once. Concerning this clonotype itself: Its specificity is unknown.

The source material was cultured CD8+ T cells from PBMCs, sampled from culture after CMV antigen stimulation. This clonotype was obtained from a human donor in good health (CMV status not recorded). Some clones in this sample may be carry-over from other donors' samples.

The CDR3 sequence is CASSGGTSGARDLRSYNEQFF. Written as DNA, the CDR3 is TGCGCCAGCAGCGGGGGGACTAGTGGAGCCCGGGATCTCCGCTCCTACAATGAGCAGTTCTTC. The chain employs TRBV5-1 and TRBJ2-1; 8 nucleotides align to TRBD2. The length of the CDR3 is 21 residues. V trimming: 4 bases; J trimming: 0 bases; junction bases outside the gene matches: 21. In germline, CDR1 is SGHRS, CDR2 YFSETQ.